This entry lists 14 T cell receptor beta chains sequenced from one sample in a study of a mutant IDH1 vaccine in newly diagnosed glioma. Time point noted: baseline, week 1 (first vaccination visit). Sample treatment: pre-vaccination baseline after standard-of-care therapy. Assay: immunoSEQ multiplex PCR; the TCRdb copy retains only in-frame clones and omits some. The sample shows more than 80,000 clones, around 82% of them seen only once. The input for sequencing was PBMCs, taken from a glioma patient treated with radiotherapy, temozolomide or both. The receptors originated from a woman between 50 and 59 years old with glioma.

The chain carries TRBV7-2 and TRBJ2-3; D unclear. The V gene's germline CDR1 is SGHTA and CDR2 FQGNSA. The CDR3 is 14 residues long. Between the trimmed V and J ends, which lost 7 bases and 0 bases, there was a span of 11 bases. The CDR3 protein is CASTLVASTDTQYF. The CDR3 DNA is TGTGCCAGCACTCTCGTAGCAAGCACAGATACGCAGTATTTT.

The gene calls are TRBV28 and TRBJ2-3; TRBD1 matches at 9 bases. V shed 4 bases and J 0 bases; nucleotides not matched to a gene: 5. Germline V gene sequence: CDR1 MDHEN, CDR2 SYDVKM. The CDR3 is 16 residues long. This CDR3 reads CASSSSGTGSTDTQYF. The CDR3 DNA is TGTGCCAGCAGTTCGTCCGGGACAGGGAGCACAGATACGCAGTATTTT.

The chain links TRBV30 to TRBJ2-2, with 7 bases identical to TRBD1. V trimming: 1 base; J trimming: 4 bases; junction bases outside the gene matches: 6. Germline CDR1 reads GTSNPN; CDR2 reads SVGIG (reference sequence). CDR3 length: 15 amino acids. The CDR3 here is CAWSARDRSTGELFF. The CDR3 DNA follows: TGTGCCTGGAGTGCCCGGGACAGAAGCACCGGGGAGCTGTTTTTT.

The V call is TRBV11-2, the J call TRBJ2-1; tentatively, D is TRBD2 (5 bases). The CDR3 length is 14 residues. V was trimmed by 0 bases and J by 6 bases, leaving 9 bases between them. CDR1 and CDR2 (germline): SGHAT, FQNNGV. The CDR3 protein is CASSLDRGGNEQFF. The CDR3 coding sequence is TGTGCCAGCAGCTTAGATCGCGGAGGCAATGAGCAGTTCTTC. Full variable domain (remainder filled in from reference TRBV11-2 and TRBJ2-1): EAGVAQSPRYKIIEKRQSVAFWCNPISGHATLYWYQQILGQGPKLLIQFQNNGVVDDSQLPKDRFSAERLKGVDSTLKIQPAKLEDSAVYLCASSLDRGGNEQFFGPGTRLTVL.

The rearrangement uses TRBV6-1 and TRBJ2-3; no clear D gene. The ends were cut back, 5 bases at V and 4 bases at J, with 7 bases in the middle. The CDR3 spans 12 residues. Germline values: CDR1 MNHNS, CDR2 SASEGT. CDR3 region: CASSRAPDTQYF. The DNA of the CDR3 is TGTGCCAGCAGTAGGGCTCCAGATACGCAGTATTTT.

This clone was detected once. This chain uses TRBV7-9 with TRBJ1-4; D is unresolved. Germline CDR1 SEHNR, CDR2 FQNEAQ (reference sequence). This CDR3 has 15 amino acids. Trimming pared 0 bases from V and 4 bases from J, leaving 9 bases between. The CDR3 coding sequence is TGTGCCAGCAGCTTAGCGCTAGGATATAATGAAAAACTGTTTTTT. Translated: CASSLALGYNEKLFF.

The chain joins TRBV4-1 to TRBJ2-7; no firm D call. V was shortened by 4 bases and J by 4 bases, with 17 bases between the two germline ends. The length of the CDR3 is 15 residues. The germline V gene encodes CDR1 MGHRA and CDR2 YSYEKL. In DNA form, the CDR3 reads TGCGCCAGCAGCCCCGACACTAATTTAAGGTACGAGCAGTACTTC. Amino acid sequence: CASSPDTNLRYEQYF.

CDR3 bases: TGTGCCACTACGGGAGCTAGCACAGATACGCAGTATTTT. This sequence encodes CATTGASTDTQYF. V is TRBV6-5 and J is TRBJ2-3; D is perhaps TRBD2 (6 bases). The CDR3 is 13 amino acids. Deletions cut 10 bases from V and 0 bases from J, with 11 bases between. Per germline, CDR1 MNHEY and CDR2 SVGAGI.

The chain uses TRBV11-3 and TRBJ2-2; D is undetermined. In germline, CDR1 is SGHNT, CDR2 YENEEA. The CDR3 consists of 14 residues. V was shortened by 0 bases and J by 5 bases, with 7 bases between the two germline ends. CDR3 DNA sequence: TGTGCCAGCAGCTTAGATCTGCAGACCGGGGAGCTGTTTTTT. As protein: CASSLDLQTGELFF.

The genes are TRBV12-1 and TRBJ1-2; the table gives TRBD1 as D, unverified against the DNA. TRBV12-1 is listed as a pseudogene. This CDR3 is 15 amino acids long. The CDR3 DNA follows: TGTGCCAGCAGCGTAAGTCACAGGGGGAAGGATGGCTACACCTTC. Translating gives CASSVSHRGKDGYTF.

The rearrangement links TRBV5-6 to TRBJ1-2; the match to TRBD1 covers 8 bases. The trim removed 1 base at V and 4 bases at J, leaving 12 bases unmatched. The germline V gene encodes CDR1 SGHDT and CDR2 YYEEEE. The length of the CDR3 is 17 residues. The CDR3 sequence: CASSLSRTGPRSYGYTF. CDR3 DNA sequence: TGTGCCAGCAGCTTGTCGCGGACAGGGCCACGCTCCTATGGCTACACCTTC.

V gene TRBV9 combines with J gene TRBJ1-1; D ambiguous. Germline lookup yields CDR1 SGDLS and CDR2 YYNGEE. V lost 0 bases, J lost 5 bases, and 11 bases lay in between. This CDR3 is built from 14 residues. The CDR3 DNA reads as TGTGCCAGCAGCGTAGGGGTTGGGATGACTGAAGCTTTCTTT. This encodes CASSVGVGMTEAFF.

The DNA of the CDR3 is TGCGCCAGCACGGTATCTGGCGGGACCAGCACAGATACGCAGTATTTT. Its protein product is CASTVSGGTSTDTQYF. The chain combines TRBV5-1 with TRBJ2-3, with D possibly matching TRBD2 (6 bases). The CDR3 totals 16 residues. Germline CDR1 and CDR2: SGHRS and YFSETQ. Trimming took off 6 bases at V and 0 bases at J, with 17 bases between the two ends.

CDR3 sequence: CASSRYRDRATEKLFF. CDR3 DNA: TGTGCCAGCAGCCGATACCGGGACAGGGCTACTGAAAAACTGTTTTTT. The chain has TRBV14 and TRBJ1-4; TRBD1 matches at 9 bases. Trimming cost V 4 bases and J 7 bases; bases outside gene matches: 10. The CDR3 totals 16 residues. Germline V gives CDR1 SGHDN, CDR2 FVKESK.